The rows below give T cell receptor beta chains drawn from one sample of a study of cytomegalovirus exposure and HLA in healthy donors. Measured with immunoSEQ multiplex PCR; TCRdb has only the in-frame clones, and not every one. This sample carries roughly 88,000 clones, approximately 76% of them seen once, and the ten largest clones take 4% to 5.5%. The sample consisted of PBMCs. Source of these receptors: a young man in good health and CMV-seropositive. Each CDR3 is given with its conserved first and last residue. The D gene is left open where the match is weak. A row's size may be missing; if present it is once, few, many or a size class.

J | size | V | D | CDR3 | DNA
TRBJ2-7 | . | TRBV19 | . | CASGIAAGEQYF | TGTGCCAGTGGGATCGCAGCAGGGGAGCAGTACTTC
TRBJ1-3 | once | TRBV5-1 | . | CASSLSGQGRDTIYF | TGCGCCAGCAGCTTGAGTGGGCAGGGGAGAGACACCATATATTTT
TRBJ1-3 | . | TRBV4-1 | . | CASSQGNRAITIYF | TGCGCCAGCAGCCAAGGAAACAGGGCCATCACCATATATTTT
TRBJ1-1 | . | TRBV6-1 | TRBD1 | CASSEWDRVVAEAFF | TGTGCCAGCAGTGAATGGGACAGGGTTGTGGCTGAAGCTTTCTTT
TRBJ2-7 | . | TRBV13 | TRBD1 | CASSARSGTGSYEQYF | TGTGCCAGCAGCGCTCGGTCCGGGACAGGGTCGTACGAGCAGTACTTC
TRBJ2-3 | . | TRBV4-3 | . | CASSQEYPGVATDTQYF | TGCGCCAGCAGCCAAGAGTATCCCGGGGTTGCCACAGATACGCAGTATTTT
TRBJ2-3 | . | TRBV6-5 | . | CASGQPNTDTQYF | TGTGCCAGCGGACAGCCCAACACAGATACGCAGTATTTT
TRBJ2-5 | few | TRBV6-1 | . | CASSPIRDFQETQYF | TGTGCCAGCAGTCCGATAAGGGACTTTCAAGAGACCCAGTACTTC
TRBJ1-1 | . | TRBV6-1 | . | CASREQGPLTPNTEAFF | TGTGCCAGCAGGGAACAGGGTCCCCTTACCCCTAACACTGAAGCTTTCTTT
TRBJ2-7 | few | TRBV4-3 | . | CASSQGGGVVYEQYF | TGCGCCAGCAGCCAGGGAGGGGGAGTGGTCTACGAGCAGTACTTC
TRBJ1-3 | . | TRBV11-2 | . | CASSTHPQGVSGNTIYF | TGTGCCAGCAGCACCCACCCCCAGGGCGTCTCTGGAAACACCATATATTTT
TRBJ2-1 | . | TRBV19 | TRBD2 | CASKLAGAYNEQFF | TGTGCCAGCAAGCTAGCGGGGGCGTACAATGAGCAGTTCTTC
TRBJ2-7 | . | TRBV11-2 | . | CASSFTGLSSYEQYF | TGTGCCAGCAGCTTCACCGGGTTGAGCTCCTACGAGCAGTACTTC
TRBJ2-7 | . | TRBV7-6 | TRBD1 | CASSLGTGGTYEQYF | TGTGCCAGCAGCTTGGGGACAGGGGGTACCTACGAGCAGTACTTC
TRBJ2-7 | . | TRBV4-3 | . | CASSQDVSGYYEQYF | TGCGCCAGCAGCCAAGATGTGAGCGGGTACTACGAGCAGTACTTC
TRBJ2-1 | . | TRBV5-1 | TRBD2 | CASSPFVLAGGDEQFF | TGCGCCAGCAGCCCTTTTGTTCTAGCGGGCGGCGATGAGCAGTTCTTC
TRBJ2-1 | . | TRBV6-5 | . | CASSYFTSLTNEQFF | TGTGCCAGCAGTTATTTTACTAGCCTTACCAATGAGCAGTTCTTC
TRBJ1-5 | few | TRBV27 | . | CASSFSGVIQPQHF | TGTGCCAGCTCATTTTCGGGGGTAATTCAGCCCCAGCATTTT
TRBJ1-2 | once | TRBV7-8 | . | CASSLIQGNYGYTF | TGTGCCAGCAGCTTAATTCAGGGGAACTATGGCTACACCTTC
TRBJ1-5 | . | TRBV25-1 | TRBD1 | CASSPSGTARDQPQHF | TGTGCCAGCAGTCCCTCCGGGACAGCTAGGGATCAGCCCCAGCATTTT
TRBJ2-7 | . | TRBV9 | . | CASSVGDTYEQYF | TGTGCCAGCAGCGTAGGGGACACCTACGAGCAGTACTTC
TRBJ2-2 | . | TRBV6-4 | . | CASSNRVRELFF | TGTGCCAGCAGTAACAGGGTGCGGGAGCTGTTTTTT
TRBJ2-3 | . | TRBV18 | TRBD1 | CASQNKTGGTADTQYF | TGTGCCAGCCAGAATAAGACAGGGGGAACCGCAGATACGCAGTATTTT
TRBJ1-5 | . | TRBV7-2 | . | CASSPRGGSLNQPQHF | TGTGCCAGCAGCCCCCGAGGCGGCTCCTTAAATCAGCCCCAGCATTTT
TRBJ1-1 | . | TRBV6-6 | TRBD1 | CASGPLAGGVEAFF | TGTGCCAGCGGCCCCCTCGCAGGGGGCGTTGAAGCTTTCTTT
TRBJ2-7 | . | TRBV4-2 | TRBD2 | CASSPRTSGRDEQYF | TGTGCCAGCAGCCCTCGGACTAGCGGGAGAGACGAGCAGTACTTC
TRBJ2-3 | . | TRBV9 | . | CASSDLPSDTQYF | TGTGCCAGCAGCGATCTACCGTCAGATACGCAGTATTTT
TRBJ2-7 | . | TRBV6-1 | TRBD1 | CASGTGISYEQYF | TGTGCCAGCGGGACAGGGATCTCCTACGAGCAGTACTTC
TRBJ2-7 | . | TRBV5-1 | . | CASSPWGPGDYEQYF | TGCGCCAGCAGCCCGTGGGGGCCCGGAGACTACGAGCAGTACTTC
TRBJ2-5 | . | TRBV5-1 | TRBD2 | CASSLGSGRRETQYF | TGCGCCAGCAGCTTGGGTTCCGGGAGGAGGGAGACCCAGTACTTC
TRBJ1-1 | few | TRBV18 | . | CASSQADMNTEAFF | TGTGCCAGCTCACAGGCGGATATGAACACTGAAGCTTTCTTT
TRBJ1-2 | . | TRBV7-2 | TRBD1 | CASSSRQGLGYGYTF | TGTGCCAGCAGCTCCCGACAGGGATTGGGCTATGGCTACACCTTC
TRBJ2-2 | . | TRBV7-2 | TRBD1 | CASSFRTGAAGELFF | TGTGCCAGCAGCTTTCGGACAGGGGCGGCCGGGGAGCTGTTTTTT
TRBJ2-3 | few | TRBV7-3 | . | CASSPTSSTDTQYF | TGTGCCAGCAGCCCTACTAGCAGCACAGATACGCAGTATTTT
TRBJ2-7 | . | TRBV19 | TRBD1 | CASSIDGTASYEQYF | TGTGCCAGTAGTATAGACGGGACAGCCTCCTACGAGCAGTACTTC
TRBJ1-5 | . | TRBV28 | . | CASTGRSNQPQHF | TGTGCCAGCACAGGGAGGAGCAATCAGCCCCAGCATTTT
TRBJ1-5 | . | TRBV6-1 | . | CASSVGSSSNQPQHF | TGTGCCAGCAGTGTCGGGAGTAGTAGCAATCAGCCCCAGCATTTT
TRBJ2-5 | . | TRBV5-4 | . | CASNQHQSETQYF | TGTGCCAGCAACCAACACCAATCGGAGACCCAGTACTTC
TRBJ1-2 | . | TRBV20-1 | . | CSIQTGRGYTF | TGCAGTATCCAAACAGGGCGAGGCTACACCTTC
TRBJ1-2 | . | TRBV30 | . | CAQGPEDGYTF | TGTGCCCAGGGCCCCGAAGATGGCTACACCTTC
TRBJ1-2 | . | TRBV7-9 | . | CASSPISGYTF | TGTGCCAGCAGCCCAATAAGCGGCTACACCTTC
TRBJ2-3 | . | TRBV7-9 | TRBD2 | CASSSLVRETDTQYF | TGTGCCAGCAGCTCCTTGGTGCGGGAGACAGATACGCAGTATTTT
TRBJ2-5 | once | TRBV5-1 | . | CASSLARETQYF | TGCGCCAGCAGCTTAGCGCGGGAGACCCAGTACTTC
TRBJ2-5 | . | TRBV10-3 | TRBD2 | CAIRREGETQYF | TGTGCCATCAGACGGGAGGGGGAGACCCAGTACTTC
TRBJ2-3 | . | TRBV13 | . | CASRLAGDTDTQYF | TGTGCCAGCAGGTTGGCAGGGGACACAGATACGCAGTATTTT
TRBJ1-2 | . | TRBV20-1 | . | CSAPRDYGYTF | TGCAGTGCTCCCAGGGACTATGGCTACACCTTC
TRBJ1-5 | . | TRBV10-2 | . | CASSDGVRLQPQHF | TGCGCCAGCAGCGACGGGGTCCGACTGCAGCCCCAGCATTTT
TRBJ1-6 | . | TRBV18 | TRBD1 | CASSSQGALGSPLHF | TGTGCCAGCTCAAGCCAGGGGGCGCTAGGCTCACCCCTCCACTTT
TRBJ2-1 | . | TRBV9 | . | CASSVTLVGGSYNEQFF | TGTGCCAGCAGCGTTACTCTAGTGGGGGGCTCCTACAATGAGCAGTTCTTC
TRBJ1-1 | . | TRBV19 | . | CASSMGGKTSEAFF | TGTGCCAGTAGTATGGGGGGTAAGACCTCTGAAGCTTTCTTT
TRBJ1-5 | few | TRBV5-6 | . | CASSSLGRTERQPQHF | TGTGCCAGCAGCTCTCTTGGACGTACAGAGCGGCAGCCCCAGCATTTT
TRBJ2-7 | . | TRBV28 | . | CASSSLTYEQYF | TGTGCCAGCAGTTCCCTGACTTACGAGCAGTACTTC
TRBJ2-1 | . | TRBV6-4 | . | CASSESLGRRNEQFF | TGTGCCAGCAGCGAGTCCCTGGGGCGTCGGAATGAGCAGTTCTTC
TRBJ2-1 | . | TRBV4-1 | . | CASSHLGAREGANEQFF | TGCGCCAGCAGCCATCTAGGTGCCCGGGAAGGAGCTAATGAGCAGTTCTTC